This TCR beta chain originates from a study of technical replicates of blood from a few donors. V was cut by 1 base and J by 0 bases, with 6 bases left in between. The CDR3 contains 14 residues. In germline, CDR1 is SGHTA, CDR2 FQGNSA. TCRdb's table, derived via immunoSEQ multiplex PCR, lists solely in-frame clones and lacks some. The top ten clones hold 0.25% of a sample with about 85,000 clones, roughly 94% of them seen once. The rearrangement links TRBV7-2 to TRBJ1-1; no clear D gene. This clonotype originated in a human donor in good health. Sequencing was carried out using T cells isolated from PBMCs. The chain's CDR3 is CASSLGRMNTEAFF. The CDR3 nucleotides are TGTGCCAGCAGCTTAGGGCGGATGAACACTGAAGCTTTCTTT.